The 13 T cell receptor beta chains listed next were all sequenced from one sample in a study of blood T cells in healthy people across ages. Then a second PCR, running roughly 6 to 12 cycles, was carried out with a sample-barcoded 5' primer and a J-beta primer mix. TCRdb analysed the 5' RACE reads with MiXCR anew, one entry per CDR3 protein. The table has around 1.5 million distinct CDR3 sequences, approximately 63% seen once. Sequences were obtained from blood. Receptors were obtained from a young man in good health.

The chain joins TRBV27 to TRBJ1-1; 7 bases agree with TRBD1. The germline V gene encodes CDR1 MNHEY and CDR2 SMNVEV (reference sequence). There are 16 residues in the CDR3. V was pared by 3 bases and J by 2 bases, with 9 bases of the junction left unmatched. For the CDR3, the DNA is TGTGCCAGCAGTTTGACAAACAGGGGCATCAACACTGAAGCTTTCTTT. This translates into CASSLTNRGINTEAFF.

The chain couples TRBV29-1 to TRBJ2-5; 10 nucleotides agree with TRBD1. The J call may be faulty, since TRBJ2-7 better matches the DNA end. The germline gives CDR1 SQVTM, CDR2 ANQGSEA. The CDR3 runs to 14 residues. The CDR3 DNA reads as TGCAGCGTTGAAGTTGGACAGGGGGGTAACGAGCAGTACTTC. Translation: CSVEVGQGGNEQYF.

A few counts support this clonotype. The chain is built from TRBV7-2 and TRBJ2-3; TRBD2 aligns across 12 bases. The CDR3 spans 18 residues. In germline, CDR1 is SGHTA, CDR2 FQGNSA. After removal of 2 bases from V and 4 bases from J, the junction contained 10 bases not matched to a gene. The CDR3 region is CASSLRASGGAFPDTQYF. CDR3 coding DNA: TGTGCCAGCAGCTTACGTGCTAGCGGGGGGGCTTTTCCAGATACGCAGTATTTT.

The rearrangement joins TRBV2 to TRBJ1-4, with D unclear. Looked up from germline, CDR1 is SNHLY and CDR2 is FYNNEI. Trimming pared 6 bases from V and 8 bases from J, leaving 13 bases between. The CDR3 is made up of 13 amino acids. The CDR3 bases are TGTGCCAGCAGGAAGCCGGCGGGGGAAAAACTGTTTTTT. Translation gives CASRKPAGEKLFF.

The genes are TRBV4-3 and TRBJ2-5; D might be TRBD2 (6 bases). Trimming removed 0 bases from V and 10 bases from J, with 12 bases in between. This CDR3 has 13 amino acids. The germline V gene encodes CDR1 LGHNA and CDR2 YSLEER. The CDR3 DNA sequence: TGCGCCAGCAGCCAAGATCCAGGCGGGGACCAGTACTTC. Residues: CASSQDPGGDQYF.

This clonotype was seen only once. The J gene is TRBJ2-1, the V gene TRBV3-1; no firm D call. Germline lookup yields CDR1 LGHDT and CDR2 YNNKEL (reference sequence). The germline V and J ends were trimmed by 3 bases and 10 bases, with 7 bases remaining between them. CDR3 length equals 11 residues. The CDR3, as DNA: TGTGCCAGCAGCCAGCAGTGGGAGCAGTTCTTC. It translates to CASSQQWEQFF.

The chain carries TRBV4-1 and TRBJ1-4; TRBD1 matches 8 bases. Germline loops: CDR1 MGHRA, CDR2 YSYEKL. With V trimmed by 2 bases and J by 7 bases, 9 bases remained unmatched. The CDR3 is 16 residues long. CDR3 region: CASSQTGGAGAEKLFF. The CDR3 nucleotides read TGCGCCAGCAGCCAAACAGGGGGAGCTGGAGCTGAAAAACTGTTTTTT.

The chain is built from TRBV27 and TRBJ2-1, with 12 nucleotides matching TRBD2. V dropped 5 bases and J dropped 4; count of bases not matched to a gene: 6. The CDR3 is 16 residues long. Germline V gene data show CDR1 as MNHEY and CDR2 as SMNVEV (reference sequence). CDR3 nucleotides: TGTGCCAGCAGTGCGCCCGGGACTAGCGGGTACAATGAGCAGTTCTTC. This codes for CASSAPGTSGYNEQFF.

This clonotype was seen more than once but under ten times. The J gene is TRBJ2-1, the V gene TRBV28, with 7 bases fitting TRBD1. The CDR3 runs 15 residues. From germline, CDR1 is MDHEN and CDR2 SYDVKM. Trimming cost V 6 bases and J 5 bases; bases outside gene matches: 10. CDR3 sequence reads: CASRLMGQKDNEQFF. In DNA form, the CDR3 reads TGTGCCAGCAGGCTAATGGGACAGAAAGACAATGAGCAGTTCTTC.

The V call is TRBV4-1, the J call TRBJ1-5, with D perhaps matching TRBD1 (5 bases). The CDR3 loop spans 15 amino acids. Trimming removed 4 bases at V and 6 bases at J, with 16 bases between. Germline CDR1 and CDR2: MGHRA and YSYEKL. CDR3 protein: CASSPRAGDSQPQHF. CDR3 nucleotides: TGCGCCAGCAGCCCCCGAGCCGGGGACTCTCAGCCCCAGCATTTT.

As regards this clonotype: An end of the junction does not agree with germline; a read error may underlie this. The chain couples TRBV6-6 to TRBJ1-1; D ambiguous. The CDR3 totals 14 residues. Germline V gives CDR1 MNHNY, CDR2 SVGAGI (reference sequence). The CDR3 DNA follows: TGTGCCGGCAGCAATAGCCGACGGAACACTGAAGCTTTCTTT. Its translation: CAGSNSRRNTEAFF.

The chain is built from TRBV11-2 and TRBJ1-6, with 7 bases aligning to TRBD1. J gave up 7 bases and V 3 bases, and 9 bases lay outside the gene matches. This CDR3 is 16 amino acids long. Germline V gene sequence: CDR1 SGHAT, CDR2 FQNNGV. Here the CDR3 reads CASSFAGDRVNSPLHF. DNA of the CDR3: TGTGCCAGCAGCTTCGCTGGAGACAGGGTAAATTCACCCCTCCACTTT.

V gene TRBV29-1 combines with J gene TRBJ2-4; D is perhaps TRBD1 (6 bases). CDR1 is SQVTM and CDR2 is ANQGSEA in the germline V gene. The CDR3 consists of 13 residues. Trimming left V 4 bases short and J 3 bases short, with 10 bases between. The CDR3: CSVVFRGKNIQYF. CDR3 DNA: TGCAGCGTTGTTTTCAGGGGCAAAAACATTCAGTACTTC. Together with reference TRBV29-1 and TRBJ2-4, the CDR3 gives the full variable domain: SAVISQKPSRDICQRGTSLTIQCQVDSQVTMMFWYRQQPGQSLTLIATANQGSEATYESGFVIDKFPISRPNLTFSTLTVSNMSPEDSSIYLCSVVFRGKNIQYFGAGTRLSVL.